The 25 T cell receptor beta chains below were found in one sample sequenced in a study of early T cells in non-severe SARS-CoV-2 infection. One entry per CDR3 protein, called by TCRdb with MiXCR from the 5' RACE reads. The data contain about 110,000 distinct CDR3 sequences, around an eighth of them singletons. The sequenced material came from whole blood. These receptor sequences come from an adult who was a healthcare worker with PCR-confirmed SARS-CoV-2 infection or an uninfected control (not recorded which).

This clonotype was seen once. This may arise from a read error, as a much more abundant clone is one base away. This chain links TRBV5-4 with TRBJ2-5, with 7 bases fitting TRBD2. Germline lookup yields CDR1 SGHNT and CDR2 YYREEE (reference sequence). CDR3 length: 18 residues. V shed 0 bases, J shed 4 bases, and the junction held 15 bases outside the gene matches. Here the CDR3 reads CASSLGGRVLASLETQYF. DNA for the CDR3: TGTGCCAGCAGCTTGGGGGGGAGGGTTCTAGCGAGTCTAGAGACCCAGTACTTC.

The chain couples TRBV7-2 to TRBJ2-5, with 15 bases matching TRBD2. Germline V gene data show CDR1 as SGHTA and CDR2 as FQGNSA. CDR3 length: 16 residues. V was clipped by 5 bases and J by 5 bases; unmatched bases: 6. CDR3 sequence: CASSLRTSGGAETQYF. The CDR3 DNA follows: TGTGCCAGCAGCCTCCGGACTAGCGGGGGGGCCGAGACCCAGTACTTC.

This clonotype was counted only a few times. The rearrangement joins TRBV11-2 to TRBJ2-7, with unresolved D. Germline-derived CDR1 and CDR2 are SGHAT and FQNNGV. Between the trimmed V and J ends, which lost 1 base and 5 bases, there was a span of 24 bases. The CDR3 has 18 amino acids. The CDR3 region is CASSLAAAAGRYSNEQYF. CDR3 sequence (DNA): TGTGCCAGCAGCTTAGCAGCAGCTGCCGGACGGTATTCTAACGAGCAGTACTTC.

The chain couples TRBV12-3 or TRBV12-4 to TRBJ2-3, with TRBD2 identical over 7 bases. The V segment lost 7 bases and the J segment 8 bases; nucleotides outside the gene matches: 15. The CDR3 is 15 residues long. The CDR3 region has the DNA TGTGCCAGCACCGGGGGGAGGGAACTCGTCGGTACGCAGTATTTT. It codes for CASTGGRELVGTQYF.

Ten or more counts support this clonotype. Written as DNA, the CDR3 is TGTGCCAGCAGCTCGACAGGGACCCACAATGAGCAGTTCTTC. Residues: CASSSTGTHNEQFF. The chain uses TRBV7-3 and TRBJ2-1, with 7 bases fitting TRBD1. Germline CDR1 reads SGHTA; CDR2 reads FQGTGA. The junction had 5 bases not matched to a gene; V was cut back by 4 bases and J by 5 bases. This CDR3 contains 14 residues.

This chain joins TRBV10-3 and TRBJ1-2; 9 bases align to TRBD1. V was pared by 3 bases and J by 1 base, with 9 bases of the junction left unmatched. CDR3 size: 17 residues. Germline-derived CDR1 and CDR2 are ENHRY and SYGVKD. The DNA for the CDR3 is TGTGCCATCAGTGAACCCGGGACAGGGATCAGTAACTATGGCTACACCTTC. Its translation: CAISEPGTGISNYGYTF.

This clonotype was detected only a few times. The chain employs TRBV6-5 and TRBJ2-7; TRBD1 is a possible D gene (5 bases). Germline lookup yields CDR1 MNHEY and CDR2 SVGAGI. This CDR3 comprises 14 residues. The germline V and J ends were trimmed by 10 bases and 6 bases, with 22 bases remaining between them. The CDR3 is CATKRGDSVIEQYF. Here the CDR3 DNA reads TGTGCCACAAAAAGGGGTGATAGTGTGATCGAGCAGTACTTC.

The rearrangement joins TRBV28 to TRBJ2-7, with D possibly being TRBD2 (5 bases). Per germline, CDR1 MDHEN and CDR2 SYDVKM. Trimming took 2 bases from V and 3 from J, leaving 11 bases between them. The CDR3 runs 14 residues. The CDR3 DNA reads as TGTGCCAGCAGTTTAAGAGGGCGGCGCTACGAGCAGTACTTC. As protein: CASSLRGRRYEQYF.

This clonotype occurred many times. V usage is TRBV3-1 and J usage is TRBJ1-2; 9 bases are shared with TRBD1. The J segment lost 5 bases and the V segment lost 3 bases, leaving 10 bases of the junction unmatched. In germline, CDR1 is LGHDT, CDR2 YNNKEL (reference sequence). The CDR3 spans 16 residues. CDR3 in amino acids: CASSHSMGQGGYGYTF. In DNA form, the CDR3 reads TGTGCCAGCAGCCATTCCATGGGACAGGGAGGATATGGCTACACCTTC.

This clonotype was counted at least ten times. This chain connects TRBV28 to TRBJ2-7, with D possibly being TRBD2 (5 bases). The V gene lost 2 bases and the J gene lost 3 bases, with 8 bases spanning the gap. CDR3 length equals 13 residues. CDR1 and CDR2 from the germline V gene are MDHEN and SYDVKM. CDR3 DNA sequence: TGTGCCAGCAGTTTAGGACTTCTCTACGAGCAGTACTTC. Translated: CASSLGLLYEQYF.

This clonotype was counted a few times. This chain uses TRBV20-1 with TRBJ2-2; maybe TRBD1 (6 bases). Germline-derived CDR1 and CDR2 are DFQATT and SNEGSKA (reference sequence). The CDR3 is 15 residues long. Trimming took 1 base from V and 3 from J, leaving 12 bases between them. CDR3 sequence: CSARAQGWDTGELFF. CDR3 sequence (DNA): TGCAGTGCTAGAGCTCAGGGGTGGGACACCGGGGAGCTGTTTTTT.

Ten or more counts support this clonotype. The chain combines TRBV18 with TRBJ1-4; possibly TRBD1 for D (5 bases). The CDR3 has 13 amino acids. CDR1 and CDR2 from the germline V gene are KGHSH and LQKENI. Between the trimmed V and J ends, which lost 1 base and 8 bases, there was a span of 8 bases. CDR3 DNA sequence: TGTGCCAGCTCACCACGACGGGGGGAAAAACTGTTTTTT. Amino acids: CASSPRRGEKLFF. The complete variable domain, with remaining parts taken from reference TRBV18 and TRBJ1-4, reads NAGVMQNPRHLVRRRGQEARLRCSPMKGHSHVYWYRQLPEEGLKFMVYLQKENIIDESGMPKERFSAEFPKEGPSILRIQQVVRGDSAAYFCASSPRRGEKLFFGSGTQLSVL.

This clonotype was observed at least ten times. This rearrangement joins TRBV2 to TRBJ1-5; TRBD1 matches 7 bases. Germline V gene sequence: CDR1 SNHLY, CDR2 FYNNEI. J was trimmed by 4 bases and V by 5 bases; bases with no gene match: 14. The CDR3 spans 17 residues. Here the CDR3 DNA reads TGTGCCAGCAGTTCGACAGGGAAGGCAAGGATTAATCAGCCCCAGCATTTT. It translates to CASSSTGKARINQPQHF.

The sample holds many counts of this clonotype. This chain links TRBV28 with TRBJ1-2; D is perhaps TRBD1 (6 bases). The CDR3 extends over 15 amino acids. Germline CDR1 is MDHEN and CDR2 is SYDVKM. V gave up 3 bases and J gave up 4 bases, with 15 bases separating them. In DNA form, the CDR3 reads TGTGCCAGCAGTTTGCGGCAGGGGTTTAGCTATGGCTACACCTTC. Amino acids: CASSLRQGFSYGYTF.

This clonotype was recorded many times. The V gene is TRBV18, the J gene TRBJ1-2; weak D call: TRBD1 (5 bases). The CDR3 is made up of 17 amino acids. Germline CDR1 and CDR2: KGHSH and LQKENI. The V gene lost 2 bases and the J gene lost 0 bases, with 16 bases spanning the gap. CDR3: CASSPFREASANYGYTF. The DNA for the CDR3 is TGTGCCAGCTCACCATTCAGGGAGGCATCGGCTAACTATGGCTACACCTTC.

This clonotype turned up a few times. This rearrangement joins TRBV11-2 to TRBJ2-7; 7 nucleotides line up with TRBD2. This CDR3 contains 18 residues. J lost 2 bases, V lost 5 bases, and 18 bases had no gene match. Germline V CDR1 and CDR2: SGHAT, FQNNGV. The CDR3 region is CASSTGLFRGSIPYEQYF. DNA of the CDR3: TGTGCCAGCAGCACAGGACTATTCCGCGGGAGCATCCCCTACGAGCAGTACTTC.

The V and J genes are TRBV12-3 or TRBV12-4 and TRBJ2-4; D might be TRBD1 (5 bases). V gave up 5 bases and J gave up 8 bases, with 16 bases separating them. The CDR3 contains 14 residues. Here the CDR3 reads CASSPRQPDYIQYF. DNA for the CDR3: TGTGCCAGCAGTCCCCGACAGCCCGATTACATTCAGTACTTC.

The table lists this clonotype with many counts. This chain uses TRBV5-4 with TRBJ1-6, with D possibly being TRBD1 (6 bases). V was cut by 2 bases and J by 0 bases, with 12 bases left in between. The CDR3 is 17 residues long. Per germline, CDR1 SGHNT and CDR2 YYREEE (reference sequence). The CDR3 DNA sequence: TGTGCCAGCAGCTTACAACAGGGTCGCTCCTATAATTCACCCCTCCACTTT. It specifies CASSLQQGRSYNSPLHF.

This clonotype was seen repeatedly, ten times or more. V usage is TRBV10-3 and J usage is TRBJ2-1; TRBD1 or TRBD2 may be the D gene (6 bases each). The germline V gene has CDR1 ENHRY and CDR2 SYGVKD. The V gene lost 7 bases and the J gene lost 10 bases, with 20 bases spanning the gap. The CDR3 has 14 residues. The CDR3 is CAINKDGGPGEQFF. The CDR3 DNA sequence: TGTGCCATCAATAAGGACGGGGGCCCCGGAGAGCAGTTCTTC.

This chain connects TRBV12-3 or TRBV12-4 to TRBJ2-7, with D possibly being TRBD1 or TRBD2 (7 bases each). There are 15 residues in the CDR3. Between the trimmed V and J ends, which lost 6 bases and 7 bases, there was a span of 22 bases. The CDR3 reads CASSDRVKGLREQYF. The CDR3 bases are TGTGCCAGCAGCGACAGGGTGAAGGGACTACGGGAGCAGTACTTC.

This clonotype turned up a few times. The chain links TRBV20-1 to TRBJ1-1, with TRBD1 matching 7 bases. The CDR3 totals 13 residues. Per germline, CDR1 DFQATT and CDR2 SNEGSKA (reference sequence). Trimming removed 4 bases from V and 4 bases from J; junction bases left unmatched: 6. CDR3 in amino acids: CSANRQGGTEAFF. CDR3 nucleotides: TGCAGTGCTAACCGACAGGGTGGCACTGAAGCTTTCTTT.

The genes are TRBV7-9 and TRBJ1-2, with unresolved D. The V gene lost 5 bases and the J gene lost 3 bases, with 13 bases spanning the gap. Germline V gene lookup returns CDR1 SEHNR and CDR2 FQNEAQ (reference sequence). The CDR3 length is 14 residues. Written as DNA, the CDR3 is TGTGCCAGCAGCCCCAGCTTAGGGCACTATGGCTACACCTTC. This encodes CASSPSLGHYGYTF.

The DNA for the CDR3 is TGTGCCATCACAGGGGGGAACACTGAAGCTTTCTTT. This gives the protein CAITGGNTEAFF. This chain joins TRBV10-3 and TRBJ1-1; TRBD1 agrees at 7 bases. Germline V lookup: CDR1 ENHRY, CDR2 SYGVKD. CDR3 length: 12 amino acids. After removal of 7 bases from V and 1 base from J, the junction contained 0 bases not matched to a gene.

In its sample, this clonotype was seen a few times. This chain links TRBV6-1 with TRBJ2-3, with 10 bases identical to TRBD2. Germline CDR1 is MNHNS and CDR2 is SASEGT. V gave up 3 bases and J gave up 6 bases; unmatched junction bases: 6. This CDR3 has 15 amino acids. The CDR3 nucleotides are TGTGCCAGCAGTGAGCCGGGACTAGCGACCGATACGCAGTATTTT. It is translated as CASSEPGLATDTQYF.

The chain carries TRBV5-1 and TRBJ2-1, with TRBD1 matching over 9 bases. Germline V lookup: CDR1 SGHRS, CDR2 YFSETQ. This CDR3 has 18 residues. The V gene end was trimmed by 5 bases and the J gene end by 0 bases; junction bases not matched to a gene: 12. This CDR3 is CASRAGTGTVGSYNEQFF. Written as DNA, the CDR3 is TGCGCCAGCAGGGCCGGGACAGGGACAGTTGGCTCCTACAATGAGCAGTTCTTC.